This is a list of T cell receptor beta chains from one sample in a study of T-cell memory formation after mild COVID-19. TCRdb independently ran MiXCR on the 5' RACE reads; one entry per CDR3 protein. Altogether about 290,000 distinct CDR3 sequences are present, about a sixth being singletons, with the ten largest covering roughly 20%. Sequenced material: PBMCs or a T cell subset sorted from them (not recorded which). These receptors all come from a man aged 18 to 29 who had mild COVID-19 (a few samples of this study predate the infection). Cell type and time point are not known. Each CDR3 is given with its conserved first and last residue. The D gene is left open where the match is weak. The listing skips clone size in some rows; elsewhere it reads once, few, many or a size class.

CDR3 protein | CDR3 DNA | V gene | clone size | J gene | D gene
CASSLDDQPQHF | TGTGCCAGCAGCTTAGACGATCAGCCCCAGCATTTT | TRBV7-9 | few | TRBJ1-5 | NA
CASSQGWTFGETQYF | TGTGCCAGCAGCCAAGGGTGGACCTTCGGGGAGACCCAGTACTTC | TRBV14 | few | TRBJ2-5 | NA
CAINGQANTGELFF | TGTGCCATCAATGGACAGGCGAACACCGGGGAGCTGTTTTTT | TRBV10-3 | many | TRBJ2-2 | TRBD1
CASSLGPSGDGEKLFF | TGCGCCAGCAGCTTGGGTCCGTCGGGAGATGGGGAAAAACTGTTTTTT | TRBV5-1 | many | TRBJ1-4 | NA
CASSVGRQPQHF | TGTGCCAGCAGCGTCGGACGTCAGCCCCAGCATTTT | TRBV7-9 | few | TRBJ1-5 | NA
CASSVGQGISETQYF | TGTGCCAGCAGCGTGGGACAGGGGATTTCGGAGACCCAGTACTTC | TRBV7-9 | NA | TRBJ2-5 | TRBD1
CASSPEQGTSIGYTF | TGCGCCAGCAGTCCTGAACAGGGAACCTCTATAGGCTACACCTTC | TRBV4-1 | few | TRBJ1-2 | NA
CASSPQGWETQYF | TGTGCCAGCAGCCCACAGGGGTGGGAGACCCAGTACTTC | TRBV7-2 | few | TRBJ2-5 | TRBD1
CASSLGSGASYDGYTF | TGTGCCAGCAGTTTAGGCAGTGGGGCGTCCTATGATGGCTACACCTTC | TRBV12-3/TRBV12-4 | few | TRBJ1-2 | NA
CASSLAVAGEYEQYF | TGCGCCAGCAGCTTGGCCGTAGCGGGGGAGTACGAGCAGTACTTC | TRBV5-1 | few | TRBJ2-7 | TRBD2
CASRRFRNTGELFF | TGTGCCAGCAGACGATTTAGGAACACCGGGGAGCTGTTTTTT | TRBV12-3/TRBV12-4 | many | TRBJ2-2 | NA
CASRSPYRGLGQPQHF | TGTGCCAGCAGAAGTCCCTACAGGGGGCTCGGTCAGCCCCAGCATTTT | TRBV6-2/TRBV6-3 | NA | TRBJ1-5 | TRBD1
CASSLVSSGGTEAFF | TGTGCCAGCAGCTTAGTCTCCTCTGGGGGCACTGAAGCTTTCTTT | TRBV7-6 | NA | TRBJ1-1 | NA